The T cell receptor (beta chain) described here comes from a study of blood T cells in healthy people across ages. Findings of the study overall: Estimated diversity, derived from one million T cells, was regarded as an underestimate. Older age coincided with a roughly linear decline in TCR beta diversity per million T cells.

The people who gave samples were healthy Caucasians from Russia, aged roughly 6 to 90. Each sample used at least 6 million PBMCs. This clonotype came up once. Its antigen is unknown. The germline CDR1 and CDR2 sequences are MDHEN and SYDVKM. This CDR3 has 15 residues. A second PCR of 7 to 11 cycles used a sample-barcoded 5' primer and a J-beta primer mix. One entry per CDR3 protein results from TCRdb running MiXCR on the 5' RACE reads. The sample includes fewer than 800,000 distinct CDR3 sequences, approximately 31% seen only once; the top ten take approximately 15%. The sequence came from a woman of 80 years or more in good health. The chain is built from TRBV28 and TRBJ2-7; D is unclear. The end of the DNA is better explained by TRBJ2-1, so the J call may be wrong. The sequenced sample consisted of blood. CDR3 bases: TGTGCCAGCAGTTCTGATGTGGATGCCCGCAATGAGCAGTTCTTC. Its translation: CASSSDVDARNEQFF.